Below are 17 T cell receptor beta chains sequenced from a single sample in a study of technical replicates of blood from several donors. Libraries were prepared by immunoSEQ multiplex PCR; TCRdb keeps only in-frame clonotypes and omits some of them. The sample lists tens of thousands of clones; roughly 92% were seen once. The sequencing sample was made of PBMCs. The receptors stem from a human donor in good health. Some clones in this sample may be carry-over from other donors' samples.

In DNA, the CDR3 is TGTGCCAGCAGCCAAGAAGGAGGGAGGAGAAACTACAATGAGCAGTTCTTC. Amino acids: CASSQEGGRRNYNEQFF. This chain links TRBV14 with TRBJ2-1, with D perhaps TRBD2 (6 bases). Germline CDR1 and CDR2: SGHDN and FVKESK. The V end lost 0 bases, the J end lost 3 bases, and 15 bases lay between the germline ends. CDR3 length: 17 residues.

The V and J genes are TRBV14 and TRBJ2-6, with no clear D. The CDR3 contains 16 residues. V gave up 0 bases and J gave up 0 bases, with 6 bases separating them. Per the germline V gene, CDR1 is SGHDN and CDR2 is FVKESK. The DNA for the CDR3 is TGTGCCAGCAGCCAAGAAGCCGTCTCTGGGGCCAACGTCCTGACTTTC. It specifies CASSQEAVSGANVLTF.

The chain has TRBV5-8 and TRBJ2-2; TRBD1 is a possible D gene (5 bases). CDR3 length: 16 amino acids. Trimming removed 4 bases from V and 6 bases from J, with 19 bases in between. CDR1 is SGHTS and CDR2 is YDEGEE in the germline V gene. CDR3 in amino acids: CASSRLPTVRPGELFF. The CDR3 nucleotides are TGTGCCAGCAGCCGACTCCCGACAGTACGTCCCGGGGAGCTGTTTTTT.

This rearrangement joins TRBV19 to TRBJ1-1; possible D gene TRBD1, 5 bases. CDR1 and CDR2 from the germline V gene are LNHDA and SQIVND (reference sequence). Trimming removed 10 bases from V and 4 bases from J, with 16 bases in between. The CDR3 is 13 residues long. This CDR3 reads CATRSGGGTEAFF. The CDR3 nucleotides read TGTGCCACCCGTTCGGGGGGGGGCACTGAAGCTTTCTTT.

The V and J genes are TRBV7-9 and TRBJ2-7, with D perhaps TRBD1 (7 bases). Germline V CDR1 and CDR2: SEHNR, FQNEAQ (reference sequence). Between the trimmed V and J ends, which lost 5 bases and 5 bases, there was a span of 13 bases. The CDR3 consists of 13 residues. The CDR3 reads CASSLSRGDEQYF. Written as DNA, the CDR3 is TGTGCCAGCAGCCTCTCCAGGGGGGACGAGCAGTACTTC. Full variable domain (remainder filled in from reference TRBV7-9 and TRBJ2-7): DTGVSQNPRHKITKRGQNVTFRCDPISEHNRLYWYRQTLGQGPEFLTYFQNEAQLEKSRLLSDRFSAERPKGSFSTLEIQRTEQGDSAMYLCASSLSRGDEQYFGPGTRLTVT.

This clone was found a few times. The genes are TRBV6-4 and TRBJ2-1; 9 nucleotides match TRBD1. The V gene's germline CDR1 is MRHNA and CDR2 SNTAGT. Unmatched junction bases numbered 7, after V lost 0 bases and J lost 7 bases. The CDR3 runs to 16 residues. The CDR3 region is CASSDSPGQGGNEQFF. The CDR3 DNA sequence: TGTGCCAGCAGTGACTCCCCGGGACAGGGTGGTAATGAGCAGTTCTTC.

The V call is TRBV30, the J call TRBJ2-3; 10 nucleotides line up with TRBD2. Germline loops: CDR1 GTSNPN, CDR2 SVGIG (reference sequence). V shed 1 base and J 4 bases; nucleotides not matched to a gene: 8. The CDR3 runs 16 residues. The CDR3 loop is CAWSAALAGAADTQYF. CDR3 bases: TGTGCCTGGAGTGCGGCTCTAGCGGGAGCCGCAGATACGCAGTATTTT.

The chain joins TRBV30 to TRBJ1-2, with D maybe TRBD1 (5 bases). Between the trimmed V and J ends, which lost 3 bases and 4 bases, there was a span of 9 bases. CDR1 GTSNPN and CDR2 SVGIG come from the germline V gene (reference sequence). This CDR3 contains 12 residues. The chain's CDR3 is CAWSPGGYGYTF. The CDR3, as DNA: TGTGCCTGGAGCCCCGGGGGCTATGGCTACACCTTC.

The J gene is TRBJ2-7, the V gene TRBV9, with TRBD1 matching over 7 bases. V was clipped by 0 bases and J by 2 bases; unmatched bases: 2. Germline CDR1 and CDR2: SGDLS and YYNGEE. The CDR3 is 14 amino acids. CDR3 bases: TGTGCCAGCAGCGTAGGGACAGGCCCCTACGAGCAGTACTTC. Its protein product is CASSVGTGPYEQYF.

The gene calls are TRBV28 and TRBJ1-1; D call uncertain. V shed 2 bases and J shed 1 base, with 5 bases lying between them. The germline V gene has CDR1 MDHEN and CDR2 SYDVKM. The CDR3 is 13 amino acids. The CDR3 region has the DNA TGTGCCAGCAGTTTAGACACGAACACTGAAGCTTTCTTT. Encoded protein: CASSLDTNTEAFF.

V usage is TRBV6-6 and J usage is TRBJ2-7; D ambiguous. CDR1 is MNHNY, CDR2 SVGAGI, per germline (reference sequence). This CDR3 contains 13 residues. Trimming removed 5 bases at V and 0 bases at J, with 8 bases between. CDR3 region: CASSSVRSYEQYF. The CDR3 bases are TGTGCCAGCAGTAGCGTACGCTCCTACGAGCAGTACTTC.

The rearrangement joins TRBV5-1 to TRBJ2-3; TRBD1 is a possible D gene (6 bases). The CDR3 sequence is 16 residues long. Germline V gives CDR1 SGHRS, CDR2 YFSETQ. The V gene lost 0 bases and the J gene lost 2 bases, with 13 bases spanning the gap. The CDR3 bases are TGCGCCAGCAGCTTGGGGACGAGACAGGTCACAGATACGCAGTATTTT. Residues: CASSLGTRQVTDTQYF.

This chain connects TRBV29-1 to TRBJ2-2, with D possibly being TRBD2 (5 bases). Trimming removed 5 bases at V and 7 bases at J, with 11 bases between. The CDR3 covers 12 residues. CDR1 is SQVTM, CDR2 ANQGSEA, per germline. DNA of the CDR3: TGCAGCGTTACCCCGGGAAACGGGGAGCTGTTTTTT. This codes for CSVTPGNGELFF.

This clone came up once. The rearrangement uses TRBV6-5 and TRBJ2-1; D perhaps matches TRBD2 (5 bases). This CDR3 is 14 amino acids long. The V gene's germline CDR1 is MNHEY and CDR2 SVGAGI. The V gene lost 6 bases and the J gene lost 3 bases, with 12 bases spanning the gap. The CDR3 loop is CASRRGELYNEQFF. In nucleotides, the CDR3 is TGTGCCAGCAGACGGGGAGAACTCTACAATGAGCAGTTCTTC.

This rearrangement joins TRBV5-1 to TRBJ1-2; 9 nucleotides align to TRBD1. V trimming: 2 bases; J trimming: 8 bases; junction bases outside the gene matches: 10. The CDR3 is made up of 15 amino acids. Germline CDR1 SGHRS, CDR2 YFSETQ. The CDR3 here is CASSFSSTGGWGYTF. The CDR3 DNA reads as TGCGCCAGCAGCTTCTCCTCCACAGGGGGCTGGGGCTACACCTTC.

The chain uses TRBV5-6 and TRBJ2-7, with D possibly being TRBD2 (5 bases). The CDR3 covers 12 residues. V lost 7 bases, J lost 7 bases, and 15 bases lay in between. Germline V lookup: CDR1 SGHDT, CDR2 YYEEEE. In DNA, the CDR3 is TGTGCCAGCCTAGCTCCTTATGGGGAGCAGTACTTC. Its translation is CASLAPYGEQYF.

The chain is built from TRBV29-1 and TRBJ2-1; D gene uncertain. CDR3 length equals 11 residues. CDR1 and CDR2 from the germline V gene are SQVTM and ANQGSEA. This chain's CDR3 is CLGLSYNEQFF. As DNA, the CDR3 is TGCTTGGGCCTCTCCTACAATGAGCAGTTCTTC.